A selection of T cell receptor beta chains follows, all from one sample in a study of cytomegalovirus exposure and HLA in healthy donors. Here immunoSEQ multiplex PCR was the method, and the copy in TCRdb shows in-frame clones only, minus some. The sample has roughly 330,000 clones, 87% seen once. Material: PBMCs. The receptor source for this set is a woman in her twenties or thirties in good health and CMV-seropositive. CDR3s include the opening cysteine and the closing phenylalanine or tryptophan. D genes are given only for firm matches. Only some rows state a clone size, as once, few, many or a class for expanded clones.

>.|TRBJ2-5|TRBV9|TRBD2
CASSGRDAGDPETQYF
TGTGCCAGCAGCGGCAGAGACGCGGGAGATCCGGAGACCCAGTACTTC
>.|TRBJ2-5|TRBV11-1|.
CASSWGAAETQYF
TGTGCCAGCAGCTGGGGGGCTGCAGAGACCCAGTACTTC
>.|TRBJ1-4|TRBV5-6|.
CASSSAVEEKLFF
TGTGCCAGCAGCTCGGCCGTTGAAGAAAAACTGTTTTTT
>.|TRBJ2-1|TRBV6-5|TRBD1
CASSYSDRVEQFF
TGTGCCAGCAGTTACTCGGACAGGGTTGAGCAGTTCTTC
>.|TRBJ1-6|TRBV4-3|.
CASSQEYRSNSPLHF
TGCGCCAGCAGCCAAGAGTACAGGAGTAATTCACCCCTCCACTTT
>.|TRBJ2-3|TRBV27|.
CASSSHRYTDTQYF
TGTGCCAGCAGTTCCCACAGGTACACAGATACGCAGTATTTT
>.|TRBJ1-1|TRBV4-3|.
CASSQDGGRFAMNTEAFF
TGCGCCAGCAGCCAAGACGGGGGGAGGTTTGCCATGAACACTGAAGCTTTCTTT
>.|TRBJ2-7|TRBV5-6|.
CASSSGPPFSYEQYF
TGTGCCAGCAGCTCCGGCCCACCTTTCTCCTACGAGCAGTACTTC
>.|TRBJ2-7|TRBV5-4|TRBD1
CASSSGTGAYEQYF
TGTGCCAGCAGCTCCGGGACAGGGGCCTACGAGCAGTACTTC
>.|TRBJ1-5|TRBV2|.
CASSEWVGSNQPQHF
TGTGCCAGCAGTGAATGGGTAGGGAGCAATCAGCCCCAGCATTTT
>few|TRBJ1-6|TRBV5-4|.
CASSTGSGNSPLHF
TGTGCCAGCAGCACAGGGTCAGGGAATTCACCCCTCCACTTT
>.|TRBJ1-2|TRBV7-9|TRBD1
CASSFNRGGYTF
TGTGCCAGCAGCTTTAACAGGGGTGGCTACACCTTC
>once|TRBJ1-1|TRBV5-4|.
CASSFERGGTEAFF
TGTGCCAGCAGCTTCGAAAGGGGGGGCACTGAAGCTTTCTTT
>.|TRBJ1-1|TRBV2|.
CATVTEMNTEAFF
TGTGCCACTGTGACAGAAATGAACACTGAAGCTTTCTTT
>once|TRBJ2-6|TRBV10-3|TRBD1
CAISESVDRAGANVLTF
TGTGCCATCAGTGAGTCGGTGGACAGGGCTGGGGCCAACGTCCTGACTTTC
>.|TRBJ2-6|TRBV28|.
CASSPQGGGSGANVLTF
TGTGCCAGCAGTCCTCAGGGGGGAGGCTCTGGGGCCAACGTCCTGACTTTC
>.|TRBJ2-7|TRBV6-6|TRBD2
CASSPRKPGGEQYF
TGTGCCAGCAGCCCCCGGAAGCCCGGGGGGGAGCAGTACTTC
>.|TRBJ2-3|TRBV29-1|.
CSVEVGARGTDTQYF
TGCAGCGTTGAAGTGGGGGCTAGAGGCACAGATACGCAGTATTTT
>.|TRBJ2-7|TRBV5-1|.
CASSLELGAEQYF
TGCGCCAGCAGCTTGGAATTGGGTGCCGAGCAGTACTTC
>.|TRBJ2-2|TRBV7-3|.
CASSLLNTGELFF
TGTGCCAGCAGCTTACTCAACACCGGGGAGCTGTTTTTT
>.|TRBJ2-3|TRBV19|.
CASSMASTDTQYF
TGTGCCAGTAGTATGGCTAGCACAGATACGCAGTATTTT
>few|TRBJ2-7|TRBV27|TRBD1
CASRTRTGTDEQYF
TGTGCCAGCAGGACCCGGACAGGGACGGACGAGCAGTACTTC
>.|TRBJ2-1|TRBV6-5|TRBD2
CATRDYSYNEQFF
TGTGCCACAAGGGACTACTCCTACAATGAGCAGTTCTTC
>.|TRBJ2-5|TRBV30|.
CAWSPRMGVQETQYF
TGTGCCTGGAGCCCCCGCATGGGGGTCCAAGAGACCCAGTACTTC
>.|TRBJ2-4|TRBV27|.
CASSFLGVAKNIQYF
TGTGCCAGCAGTTTTCTCGGGGTAGCCAAAAACATTCAGTACTTC
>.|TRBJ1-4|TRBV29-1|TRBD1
CSVEVGTGEKLFF
TGCAGCGTTGAAGTTGGGACAGGTGAAAAACTGTTTTTT
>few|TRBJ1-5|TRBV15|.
CATSRGSQPQHF
TGTGCCACCAGCAGGGGTAGTCAGCCCCAGCATTTT
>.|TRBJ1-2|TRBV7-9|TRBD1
CASSSPDRGLDYGYTF
TGTGCCAGCAGCTCGCCGGACAGGGGCTTGGACTATGGCTACACCTTC
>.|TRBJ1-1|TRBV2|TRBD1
CASSAQGGAGMNTEAFF
TGTGCCAGCAGTGCCCAAGGGGGCGCTGGGATGAACACTGAAGCTTTCTTT
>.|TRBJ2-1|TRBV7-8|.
CASSLVDSYNEQFF
TGTGCCAGCAGCTTAGTGGACTCCTACAATGAGCAGTTCTTC
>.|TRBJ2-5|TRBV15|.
CATSRDIGETQYF
TGTGCCACCAGCAGAGATATAGGGGAGACCCAGTACTTC
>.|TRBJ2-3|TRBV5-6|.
CASSPERATQYF
TGTGCCAGCAGTCCGGAACGTGCGACGCAGTATTTT
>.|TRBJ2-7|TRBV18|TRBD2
CASSGGTSGYEQYF
TGTGCCAGCTCCGGCGGGACTAGCGGGTACGAGCAGTACTTC
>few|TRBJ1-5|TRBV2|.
CASSGQYNQPQHF
TGTGCCAGCAGTGGACAGTACAATCAGCCCCAGCATTTT
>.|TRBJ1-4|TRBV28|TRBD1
CASRQGYEKLFF
TGTGCCAGTAGACAGGGTTATGAAAAACTGTTTTTT
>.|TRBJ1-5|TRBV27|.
CASSLGRGNQPQHF
TGTGCCAGCAGTTTAGGCAGGGGCAATCAGCCCCAGCATTTT
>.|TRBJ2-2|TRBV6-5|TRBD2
CASSSSGRNTGELFF
TGTGCCAGCAGTTCTAGCGGGCGGAACACCGGGGAGCTGTTTTTT
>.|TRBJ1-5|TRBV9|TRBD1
CASSVAFQDRGSDGQPQHF
TGTGCCAGCAGCGTAGCTTTCCAGGACAGGGGGAGCGACGGTCAGCCCCAGCATTTT
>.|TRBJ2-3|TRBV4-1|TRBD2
CASSQVVASGSLGTQYF
TGCGCCAGCAGCCAAGTCGTCGCCAGCGGGAGTCTGGGTACGCAGTATTTT
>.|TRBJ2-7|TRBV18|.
CASSPSLGLEQYF
TGTGCCAGCTCACCATCGCTAGGACTCGAGCAGTACTTC
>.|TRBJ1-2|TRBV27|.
CASSLSWDALGGYTF
TGTGCCAGCAGTTTATCGTGGGACGCATTAGGGGGCTACACCTTC
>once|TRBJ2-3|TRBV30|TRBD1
CAWTGGRDTDTQYF
TGTGCCTGGACAGGGGGCAGGGACACAGATACGCAGTATTTT
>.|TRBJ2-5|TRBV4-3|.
CASSPGRRVETQYF
TGCGCCAGCAGCCCTGGGAGGAGGGTGGAGACCCAGTACTTC
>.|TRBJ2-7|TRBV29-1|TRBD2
CSVPGLAGDYEQYF
TGCAGCGTACCGGGACTAGCGGGAGACTACGAGCAGTACTTC
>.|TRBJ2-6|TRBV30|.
CAGRETVGSGANVLTF
TGTGCCGGCAGAGAGACAGTTGGCTCTGGGGCCAACGTCCTGACTTTC
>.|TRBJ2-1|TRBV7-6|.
CASSFGRVYNEQFF
TGTGCCAGCAGCTTTGGCAGGGTCTACAATGAGCAGTTCTTC
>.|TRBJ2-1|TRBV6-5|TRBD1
CASTGTVPPNEQFF
TGTGCCAGCACCGGGACAGTCCCACCTAATGAGCAGTTCTTC
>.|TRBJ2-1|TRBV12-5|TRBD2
CASSGTSDNEQFF
TGTGCTAGCTCCGGGACTAGCGACAATGAGCAGTTCTTC
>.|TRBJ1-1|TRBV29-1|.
CSVLSGSMNTEAFF
TGCAGCGTTTTGTCAGGGTCTATGAACACTGAAGCTTTCTTT
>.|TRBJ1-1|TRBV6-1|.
CASSEGLMMNTEAFF
TGTGCCAGCAGTGAAGGACTTATGATGAACACTGAAGCTTTCTTT
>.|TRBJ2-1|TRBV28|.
CASSLIFGNNEQFF
TGTGCCAGCAGTTTAATTTTCGGTAACAATGAGCAGTTCTTC
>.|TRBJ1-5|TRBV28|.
CASSLDRGNQPQHF
TGTGCCAGCAGTCTTGATAGGGGGAATCAGCCCCAGCATTTT